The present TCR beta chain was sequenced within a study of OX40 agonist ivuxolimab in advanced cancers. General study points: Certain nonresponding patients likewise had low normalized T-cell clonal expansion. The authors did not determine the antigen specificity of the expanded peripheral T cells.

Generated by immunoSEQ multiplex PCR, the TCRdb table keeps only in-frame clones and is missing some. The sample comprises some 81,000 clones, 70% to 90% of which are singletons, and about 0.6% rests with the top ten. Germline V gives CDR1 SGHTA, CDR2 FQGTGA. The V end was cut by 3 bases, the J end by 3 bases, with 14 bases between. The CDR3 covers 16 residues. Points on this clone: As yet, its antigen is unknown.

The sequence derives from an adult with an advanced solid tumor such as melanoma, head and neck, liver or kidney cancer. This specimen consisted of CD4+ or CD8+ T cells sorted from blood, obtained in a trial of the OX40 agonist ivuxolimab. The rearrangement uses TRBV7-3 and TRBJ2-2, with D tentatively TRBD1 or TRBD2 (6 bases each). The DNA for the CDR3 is TGTGCCAGCAGCTTCCACAGGGAGGCTTACACCGGGGAGCTGTTTTTT. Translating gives CASSFHREAYTGELFF.